A single sample gave rise to the 31 T cell receptor beta chains below, sequenced in a study of naive and memory T cell subsets. Study-level findings and limits: A few larger clonotypes appeared in naive repertoires, especially CD8, possibly memory cells re-expressing CD45RA.

For these TCRs, the target antigens are not known. The beta constant-region primer was an equimolar mix of two oligonucleotides covering TRBC1 and TRBC2. Four rounds of PCR amplified the ligated cDNA using nested alpha and beta constant-region primers plus SP2. TCRdb reanalysed the UMI-ligation and nested PCR reads using MiXCR and keeps one entry per CDR3 protein. The sample contains around 83,000 distinct CDR3 sequences, 11% of which appear only once. The sample taken for sequencing was naive CD4+ T cells from blood. Receptors originate from a human donor in good health.

This clonotype was counted ten times or more. The V call is TRBV29-1, the J call TRBJ1-1, with D hard to call. Trimming took 4 bases from V and 12 from J, leaving 12 bases between them. The germline V gene encodes CDR1 SQVTM and CDR2 ANQGSEA. This CDR3 has 10 amino acids. This CDR3 is CSVGLGGTFF. CDR3 coding DNA: TGCAGCGTTGGTTTGGGAGGTACTTTCTTT.

The sample holds a few counts of this clonotype. V gene TRBV6-2 or TRBV6-3 combines with J gene TRBJ1-2; D possibly corresponds to TRBD1 (5 bases). Looked up from germline, CDR1 is MNHEY and CDR2 is SVGEGT. CDR3 length: 14 residues. The V end lost 8 bases, the J end lost 8 bases, and 21 bases lay between the germline ends. The CDR3 loop reads CASLPGGSRSGYTF. The DNA of the CDR3 is TGTGCCAGCCTCCCGGGGGGGTCAAGGAGCGGCTACACCTTC.

The chain has TRBV15 and TRBJ1-4, with 7 bases that match TRBD1. Germline values: CDR1 LNHNV, CDR2 YYDKDF (reference sequence). The CDR3 runs to 15 residues. After removal of 1 base from V and 5 bases from J, the junction contained 4 bases not matched to a gene. Written as DNA, the CDR3 is TGTGCCACCAGCAGAGCGGGACAGTCGAATGAAAAACTGTTTTTT. It codes for CATSRAGQSNEKLFF.

This clonotype was counted between two and nine times. This chain connects TRBV3-1 to TRBJ2-1; no reliable D call. The length of the CDR3 is 15 residues. CDR1 is LGHDT and CDR2 is YNNKEL in the germline V gene (reference sequence). V was pared by 4 bases and J by 0 bases, with 10 bases between. The CDR3 here is CASSRGRISYNEQFF. The CDR3 bases are TGTGCCAGCAGCCGAGGACGGATCTCCTACAATGAGCAGTTCTTC.

The table lists this clonotype with a few counts. As DNA, the CDR3 is TGTGCCAGCAGCACATTATTGGGAGGAGCTGCTAATGAAAAACTGTTTTTT. Its translation is CASSTLLGGAANEKLFF. The gene calls are TRBV7-2 and TRBJ1-4; the D is unclear. The germline V gene encodes CDR1 SGHTA and CDR2 FQGNSA. The V end was cut by 5 bases, the J end by 3 bases, with 19 bases between. The CDR3 contains 17 residues. Drawing the rest from reference TRBV7-2 and TRBJ1-4, the complete variable domain is GAGVSQSPSNKVTEKGKDVELRCDPISGHTALYWYRQSLGQGLEFLIYFQGNSAPDKSGLPSDRFSAERTGGSVSTLTIQRTQQEDSAVYLCASSTLLGGAANEKLFFGSGTQLSVL.

This clonotype has ten or more counts. V usage is TRBV6-2 or TRBV6-3 and J usage is TRBJ2-3; D is uncertain. V lost 0 bases and J 0 bases, leaving 13 bases between the germline ends. Germline V gives CDR1 MNHEY, CDR2 SVGEGT. This CDR3 contains 17 residues. The CDR3 is CASSYSKAHISTDTQYF. The CDR3 DNA reads TGTGCCAGCAGTTACTCGAAGGCCCATATTAGCACAGATACGCAGTATTTT.

In this sample, this clonotype turned up a few times. The chain combines TRBV12-5 with TRBJ2-7; D tentatively reads TRBD1 or TRBD2 (7 bases each). The CDR3 totals 13 residues. Trimming removed 2 bases at V and 7 bases at J, with 12 bases between. Germline CDR1 reads LGHNT; CDR2 reads FRNRAP. As DNA, the CDR3 is TGTGCTAGTGGTTTGAGCGGGACAGCTGAGCAGTACTTC. This encodes CASGLSGTAEQYF. The whole variable domain, remainder taken from reference TRBV12-5 and TRBJ2-7, is DARVTQTPRHKVTEMGQEVTMRCQPILGHNTVFWYRQTMMQGLELLAYFRNRAPLDDSGMPKDRFSAEMPDATLATLKIQPSEPRDSAVYFCASGLSGTAEQYFGPGTRLTVT.

Many counts were recorded for this clonotype. J is TRBJ2-3 and V is TRBV7-2, with D maybe TRBD2 (6 bases). The germline CDR1 and CDR2 sequences are SGHTA and FQGNSA. V dropped 3 bases and J dropped 4 bases, with 14 bases sitting between them. This CDR3 is built from 15 residues. The CDR3, as DNA: TGTGCCAGCAGCTTGGGAGGAGGGCGCCCAGATACGCAGTATTTT. This codes for CASSLGGGRPDTQYF.

The chain has TRBV27 and TRBJ2-7; D possibly uses TRBD1 or TRBD2 (5 bases each). V was cut by 9 bases and J by 2 bases, with 20 bases left in between. CDR1 MNHEY and CDR2 SMNVEV come from the germline V gene (reference sequence). The CDR3 totals 15 residues. The CDR3 nucleotides are TGTGCCAGTACCCGCACCGGAGAGGGGACCTACGAGCAGTACTTC. It encodes CASTRTGEGTYEQYF.

The genes are TRBV7-8 and TRBJ2-7; no clear D. V gave up 1 base and J gave up 3 bases, with 7 bases separating them. The CDR3 contains 13 residues. CDR1 and CDR2 from the germline V gene are SGHVS and FQNEAQ. The CDR3: CASSLVPGYEQYF. CDR3 sequence (DNA): TGTGCCAGCAGCTTAGTCCCGGGCTACGAGCAGTACTTC.

This clonotype was observed many times. The J gene is TRBJ2-7, the V gene TRBV20-1, with D hard to call. Deletions cut 0 bases from V and 9 bases from J, with 12 bases between. Germline values: CDR1 DFQATT, CDR2 SNEGSKA (reference sequence). This CDR3 contains 12 residues. Here the CDR3 DNA reads TGCAGTGCTAGAGACGAGGTTAAGGCGCAGTACTTC. Translating gives CSARDEVKAQYF.

A few counts support this clonotype. This chain joins TRBV12-3 or TRBV12-4 and TRBJ2-6; D not resolved. The CDR3 spans 14 residues. Trimming stripped 11 bases from V and 0 bases from J, with 11 bases between. The CDR3 region has the DNA TGTGCCTCGGCCCGGAGCTCTGGGGCCAACGTCCTGACTTTC. It translates to CASARSSGANVLTF.

J is TRBJ1-5 and V is TRBV15; D possibly corresponds to TRBD1 (6 bases). The CDR3 length is 15 residues. Trimming shortened V by 0 bases and J by 6 bases, and 12 bases separated the two germline ends. The V gene's germline CDR1 is LNHNV and CDR2 YYDKDF (reference sequence). CDR3 amino acids: CATSRDWGAGQPQHF. CDR3 coding DNA: TGTGCCACCAGCAGAGATTGGGGGGCGGGTCAGCCCCAGCATTTT.

The chain uses TRBV4-2 and TRBJ1-4, with D tentatively TRBD1 (6 bases). The CDR3 is 15 amino acids. The V gene lost 0 bases and the J gene lost 6 bases, with 11 bases spanning the gap. Germline V gene sequence: CDR1 LGHNA, CDR2 YNFKEQ. The CDR3 DNA reads TGTGCCAGCAGCCAAGATCCGGCAGGGGATGAAAAACTGTTTTTT. Translating it yields CASSQDPAGDEKLFF.

This clonotype was seen a handful of times. The chain joins TRBV20-1 to TRBJ2-5; 9 positions match TRBD2. The CDR3 extends over 14 amino acids. The ends lost 6 bases at V and 2 bases at J; junction bases unmatched: 7. From germline, CDR1 is DFQATT and CDR2 SNEGSKA (reference sequence). DNA for the CDR3: TGCAGTGCGATCAGGACTAGCGCTCAAGAGACCCAGTACTTC. Translating it yields CSAIRTSAQETQYF.

This clonotype occurred a few times. V is TRBV18 and J is TRBJ2-4; D uncertain. Trimming removed 3 bases at V and 3 bases at J, with 9 bases between. Germline V gene lookup returns CDR1 KGHSH and CDR2 LQKENI. The CDR3 loop spans 14 amino acids. The CDR3 spells CASSPGSFKNIQYF. CDR3 DNA sequence: TGTGCCAGCTCACCGGGGTCTTTCAAAAACATTCAGTACTTC. The whole variable domain, remainder taken from reference TRBV18 and TRBJ2-4, is NAGVMQNPRHLVRRRGQEARLRCSPMKGHSHVYWYRQLPEEGLKFMVYLQKENIIDESGMPKERFSAEFPKEGPSILRIQQVVRGDSAAYFCASSPGSFKNIQYFGAGTRLSVL.

The sample holds many counts of this clonotype. V usage is TRBV7-2 and J usage is TRBJ2-5; 8 nucleotides match TRBD1. The trim removed 5 bases at V and 5 bases at J, leaving 10 bases unmatched. Per the germline V gene, CDR1 is SGHTA and CDR2 is FQGNSA. This CDR3 has 15 amino acids. CDR3 protein: CASSIRQGNWETQYF. The CDR3 region has the DNA TGTGCCAGCAGCATAAGACAGGGGAACTGGGAGACCCAGTACTTC.

The sample holds many counts of this clonotype. V and J are TRBV4-1 and TRBJ2-3; the D gene could be TRBD1 or TRBD2 (7 bases each). This CDR3 is 17 amino acids long. The V end lost 0 bases, the J end lost 1 base, and 14 bases lay between the germline ends. CDR1 and CDR2 from the germline V gene are MGHRA and YSYEKL. The CDR3 bases are TGCGCCAGCAGCCAAGATGGGAGGGGGCGAGGCACAGATACGCAGTATTTT. It codes for CASSQDGRGRGTDTQYF.

This clonotype was picked up a small number of times. The genes are TRBV7-9 and TRBJ2-3; 10 bases fit TRBD2. Germline values: CDR1 SEHNR, CDR2 FQNEAQ (reference sequence). The CDR3 contains 16 residues. The trim removed 4 bases at V and 4 bases at J, leaving 8 bases unmatched. The CDR3 loop is CASSSPAGTSADTQYF. CDR3 bases: TGTGCCAGCAGCTCCCCGGCCGGGACTAGCGCAGATACGCAGTATTTT.

The table lists this clonotype with a few counts. The V gene is TRBV24-1, the J gene TRBJ2-1; TRBD2 matches 10 bases. This CDR3 is built from 17 residues. The V gene end was trimmed by 2 bases and the J gene end by 3 bases; junction bases not matched to a gene: 6. Germline CDR1 is KGHDR and CDR2 is SFDVKD. The CDR3 spells CATSDWTSGNNYNEQFF. The CDR3 nucleotides are TGTGCCACCAGTGATTGGACTAGCGGAAATAACTACAATGAGCAGTTCTTC.

The chain recombines TRBV10-3 with TRBJ1-3, with D uncertain. Deletions cut 8 bases from V and 0 bases from J, with 8 bases between. Germline assignment: CDR1 ENHRY and CDR2 SYGVKD. This CDR3 is built from 13 residues. The CDR3 here is CAICAVSGNTIYF. The CDR3 DNA reads as TGTGCCATCTGCGCAGTCTCTGGAAACACCATATATTTT.

In its sample, this clonotype was seen a few times. CDR3 sequence: CASRNGGANEQFF. DNA for the CDR3: TGTGCCAGCAGAAACGGGGGGGCCAATGAGCAGTTCTTC. This chain uses TRBV3-1 with TRBJ2-1; 8 bases are shared with TRBD2. V shed 6 bases and J 6 bases; nucleotides not matched to a gene: 4. The CDR3 is 13 residues long. Germline V gene data show CDR1 as LGHDT and CDR2 as YNNKEL (reference sequence).

This clonotype was seen repeatedly, ten times or more. The chain employs TRBV29-1 and TRBJ2-7; maybe TRBD1 (6 bases). Germline CDR1 reads SQVTM; CDR2 reads ANQGSEA. V was shortened by 0 bases and J by 1 base, with 13 bases between the two germline ends. The CDR3 consists of 15 residues. CDR3 amino acids: CSVEDPTQGSYEQYF. The CDR3 DNA reads as TGCAGCGTTGAAGACCCCACTCAGGGGTCCTACGAGCAGTACTTC.

This clonotype was detected a few times. The chain recombines TRBV7-2 with TRBJ1-4, with D uncertain. Germline assignment: CDR1 SGHTA and CDR2 FQGNSA. This CDR3 comprises 11 residues. V gave up 5 bases and J gave up 8 bases, with 6 bases separating them. The CDR3 loop reads CASSPGEKLFF. The CDR3 nucleotides read TGTGCCAGCAGCCCAGGAGAAAAACTGTTTTTT. Full variable domain (remainder filled in from reference TRBV7-2 and TRBJ1-4): GAGVSQSPSNKVTEKGKDVELRCDPISGHTALYWYRQSLGQGLEFLIYFQGNSAPDKSGLPSDRFSAERTGGSVSTLTIQRTQQEDSAVYLCASSPGEKLFFGSGTQLSVL.

The CDR3, as DNA: TGTGCCACCGGGGAGAAAGATACGCAGTATTTT. Its protein product is CATGEKDTQYF. The chain carries TRBV24-1 and TRBJ2-3; the D gene is possibly TRBD2 (5 bases). V lost 9 bases and J 5 bases, leaving 8 bases between the germline ends. In germline, CDR1 is KGHDR, CDR2 SFDVKD. The CDR3 is 11 amino acids.

Comments on this clonotype: Relative to the germline gene, one junction end is altered; a read error may explain this. V gene TRBV7-9 combines with J gene TRBJ2-1, with 7 bases lining up with TRBD1. Germline CDR1 and CDR2: SEHNR and FQNEAQ (reference sequence). This CDR3 contains 15 residues. CDR3 protein: CASSLGGPSYNEQFF. The CDR3 DNA sequence: TGTGCCAGCAGTTTAGGGGGCCCTTCCTACAATGAGCAGTTCTTC.

This chain links TRBV4-2 with TRBJ1-3; D gene unclear. Trimming left V 1 base short and J 1 base short, with 5 bases between. Germline V gene lookup returns CDR1 LGHNA and CDR2 YNFKEQ. The CDR3 loop spans 14 amino acids. CDR3: CASSQVGSGNTIYF. CDR3 in DNA: TGTGCCAGCAGCCAAGTAGGTTCTGGAAACACCATATATTTT.

At least ten counts were recorded for this clonotype. As DNA, the CDR3 is TGTGCCAGCAGCCGAGGGGGGACCGGGGAGCTGTTTTTT. Protein product: CASSRGGTGELFF. The chain is built from TRBV3-1 and TRBJ2-2; the D call may be TRBD1 or TRBD2 (6 bases each). CDR1 LGHDT and CDR2 YNNKEL come from the germline V gene (reference sequence). The V end was cut by 4 bases, the J end by 5 bases, with 8 bases between. There are 13 residues in the CDR3.

V and J are TRBV27 and TRBJ2-2, with D perhaps assigned TRBD1 or TRBD2 (5 bases each). Deletions cut 1 base from V and 4 bases from J, with 7 bases between. The CDR3 runs to 14 residues. Germline V gives CDR1 MNHEY, CDR2 SMNVEV (reference sequence). CDR3 in DNA: TGTGCCAGCAGTTTATTGGGGACCACCGGGGAGCTGTTTTTT. Translated: CASSLLGTTGELFF.

This clonotype occurred a few times. The J gene is TRBJ1-1, the V gene TRBV7-9; D not resolved. Germline V gives CDR1 SEHNR, CDR2 FQNEAQ (reference sequence). V lost 2 bases, J lost 3 bases, and 10 bases lay in between. The CDR3 is 14 residues long. CDR3 in amino acids: CASSLKGRDTEAFF. CDR3 nucleotide sequence: TGTGCCAGCAGCTTAAAGGGCCGGGACACTGAAGCTTTCTTT.

The table lists this clonotype with a few counts. The chain recombines TRBV25-1 with TRBJ2-7, with D hard to call. The CDR3 is made up of 12 amino acids. Germline-derived CDR1 and CDR2 are MGHDK and SYGVNS. V was shortened by 9 bases and J by 3 bases, with 12 bases between the two germline ends. The CDR3 is CASPDLRYEQYF. In nucleotides, the CDR3 is TGTGCCAGTCCAGACCTACGCTACGAGCAGTACTTC.